These 2 T cell receptor beta chains were sequenced from one sample in a study of T cells in Graves' hyperthyroidism and ophthalmopathy. The source material, RNA transcripts, was used to amplify TCR beta CDR3 regions. The HTBI set primed first-round TCR CDR3 RT-PCR. TCRdb reprocessed the multiplex PCR reads via MiXCR and lists one record per CDR3 protein. The sample consists of 500,000 or so distinct CDR3 sequences, more than 15% of them appearing once. The source material was blood. These receptors all stem from a woman under 30 with Graves' ophthalmopathy.

V usage is TRBV5-4 and J usage is TRBJ2-2, with D maybe TRBD1 (5 bases). The CDR3 runs 15 residues. Per germline, CDR1 SGHNT and CDR2 YYREEE (reference sequence). Trimming left V 2 bases short and J 7 bases short, with 15 bases between. The CDR3 protein is CASSFPGSRGGELFF. The CDR3 nucleotides read TGTGCCAGCAGCTTCCCAGGGTCAAGAGGCGGGGAGCTGTTTTTT.

This clonotype was counted many times. The chain employs TRBV12-3 or TRBV12-4 and TRBJ2-1, with 9 bases matching TRBD1. This CDR3 has 16 amino acids. V was pared by 4 bases and J by 8 bases, with 12 bases of the junction left unmatched. For the CDR3, the DNA is TGTGCCAGCAGTTCCCCCCCCGGACAGGGGTGGGATGAGCAGTTCTTC. Translating it yields CASSSPPGQGWDEQFF.